Listed below are T cell receptor beta chains from one sample, sequenced in a study of T cell repertoires in cytomegalovirus infection. Antigens for these TCRs are unknown. TCRdb recomputed calls from the reads with MiXCR, one row per CDR3 protein. Here the sample spans about a million distinct CDR3 sequences, roughly 30% being singletons. The specimen comprised cultured CD8+ T cells from PBMCs, sampled from culture after CMV antigen stimulation. These receptors all stem from a human donor in good health (CMV status not recorded). Some clones in this sample may be carry-over from other donors' samples. The CDR3 runs from the conserved cysteine through the conserved F or W. The order of the fields is clone size, J gene, V gene, CDR3 length, D gene, CDR3 DNA, CDR3 protein. A D gene is named only where the DNA matches it firmly. Expanded clones get a size class; other rows say once, few or many, or leave the size out.

clone_size: .; j_call: TRBJ2-7; v_call: TRBV5-4; cdr3_length: 13; d_call: .; cdr3_nt: TGTGCCAGCAGCTTCGGCCAGGGGAGTGAGCAGTACTTC; cdr3_aa: CASSFGQGSEQYF
clone_size: .; j_call: TRBJ2-2; v_call: TRBV18; cdr3_length: 16; d_call: .; cdr3_nt: TGTGCCAGCTCACCTCCAGGAGGGGCGAACACCGGGGAGCTGTTTTTT; cdr3_aa: CASSPPGGANTGELFF
clone_size: many; j_call: TRBJ2-6; v_call: TRBV6-1; cdr3_length: 17; d_call: TRBD1; cdr3_nt: TGTGCCAGCAGTTGGGACAGCTCCCCGGCTGGGGCCAACGTCCTGACTTTC; cdr3_aa: CASSWDSSPAGANVLTF
clone_size: .; j_call: TRBJ2-4; v_call: TRBV19; cdr3_length: 12; d_call: .; cdr3_nt: TGTGCCAGTAGTATAGAGTCGGACATTCAGTACTTC; cdr3_aa: CASSIESDIQYF
clone_size: .; j_call: TRBJ2-3; v_call: TRBV7-9; cdr3_length: 16; d_call: .; cdr3_nt: TGTGCCAGCAGCCCACGTGGCCTAGGGAGCACAGATACGCAGTATTTT; cdr3_aa: CASSPRGLGSTDTQYF
clone_size: .; j_call: TRBJ2-4; v_call: TRBV24-1; cdr3_length: 16; d_call: .; cdr3_nt: TGTGCCACCTTCCCCCACAGGGGACTAGCCAAAAACATTCAGTACTTC; cdr3_aa: CATFPHRGLAKNIQYF
clone_size: .; j_call: TRBJ2-3; v_call: TRBV11-3; cdr3_length: 13; d_call: .; cdr3_nt: TGTGCCAGCAGCTTGAGAGTCGTAGATACGCAGTATTTT; cdr3_aa: CASSLRVVDTQYF
clone_size: few; j_call: TRBJ2-2; v_call: TRBV4-3; cdr3_length: 16; d_call: .; cdr3_nt: TGCGCCAGCAGCCCCCAGGCGGGTCCGAACACCGGGGAGCTGTTTTTT; cdr3_aa: CASSPQAGPNTGELFF
clone_size: few; j_call: TRBJ1-1; v_call: TRBV19; cdr3_length: 15; d_call: TRBD1; cdr3_nt: TGTGCCAGTAGTTCCTGGACAGGGGAGAACACTGAAGCTTTCTTT; cdr3_aa: CASSSWTGENTEAFF
clone_size: .; j_call: TRBJ2-6; v_call: TRBV7-6; cdr3_length: 20; d_call: TRBD1; cdr3_nt: TGTGCCAGCAGCTTAGCCCCAGCGAACAGGGGGCGTACTGTGGCCAACGTCCTGACTTTC; cdr3_aa: CASSLAPANRGRTVANVLTF